This T cell receptor (beta chain) was documented in a study of OX40 agonist ivuxolimab in advanced cancers. Study in general: Of the patients, three showed partial responses, one with hepatocellular carcinoma and two with cutaneous melanoma.

Study-wide results and limits: Several nonresponders also turned out to have low normalized T-cell clonal expansion. Blood T cells, both CD4+ and CD8+, expanded clonally by week 6 at 0.1 to 3.0 mg/kg.

Here immunoSEQ multiplex PCR was the method, and the copy in TCRdb shows in-frame clones only, minus some. The sample records around 50,000 clones, roughly 88% being singletons. V was cut by 4 bases and J by 2 bases, with 6 bases left in between. Germline CDR1 SGHTA, CDR2 FQGNSA. This CDR3 has 12 amino acids. Of note for this clone: The antigen is undetermined.

V gene TRBV7-2 combines with J gene TRBJ2-7; D gene unclear. This sample comprised CD4+ or CD8+ T cells sorted from blood, obtained in a trial of the OX40 agonist ivuxolimab. The clonotype comes from an adult with an advanced solid tumor such as melanoma, head and neck, liver or kidney cancer. CDR3 sequence: CASSSRAYEQYF. The CDR3 DNA reads TGTGCCAGCAGCTCCCGGGCCTACGAGCAGTACTTC.